These T cell receptor beta chains were read from a single sample in a study of molecular identifiers for immune sequencing clone quantification. TCRdb passed the PCR reads through MiXCR, listing each CDR3 protein once. This table holds around 40,000 distinct CDR3 sequences, 19% found once. Specimen: naive CD8+ T cells from blood, with Jurkat cell RNA spiked in. The receptors stem from a human donor in good health. Some libraries in this study had Jurkat cell RNA spiked in. CDR3s include the opening cysteine and the closing phenylalanine or tryptophan. The D gene is left open where the match is weak. Size is omitted from some rows. Given values are once, few, many or a class for expanded clones.

CASGGTDTQYF,TGTGCCAGCGGGGGCACAGATACGCAGTATTTT,.,many,TRBV7-9,TRBJ2-3
CASSWREEDTDTQYF,TGTGCCAGCAGTTGGCGGGAAGAGGACACAGATACGCAGTATTTT,.,many,TRBV12-3/TRBV12-4,TRBJ2-3
CASEGLNTEAFF,TGTGCCAGCGAAGGTTTGAACACTGAAGCTTTCTTT,.,.,TRBV7-9,TRBJ1-1
CASSHTLDRGPPITDTQYF,TGCGCCAGCAGTCACACACTTGACAGGGGTCCGCCAATCACAGATACGCAGTATTTT,TRBD1,.,TRBV23-1,TRBJ2-3
CASSKVRDRGRRRKTSSYEQYF,TGTGCCAGCAGCAAAGTAAGGGACAGGGGGCGACGCAGGAAGACGAGCTCCTACGAGCAGTACTTC,.,many,TRBV21-1,TRBJ2-7
CASSYSIWEASGTQYF,TGTGCCAGCAGTTACTCTATCTGGGAGGCCAGCGGTACGCAGTATTTT,.,many,TRBV6-6,TRBJ2-3
CASRASGGRSYEQYF,TGCGCCAGCAGGGCCTCGGGGGGACGCTCCTACGAGCAGTACTTC,TRBD2,many,TRBV5-1,TRBJ2-7
CSVLGRENTGELFF,TGCAGCGTTCTTGGCAGAGAGAACACCGGGGAGCTGTTTTTT,.,medium-sized,TRBV29-1,TRBJ2-2
CSARDQQGGYEQYF,TGCAGTGCTAGAGATCAACAGGGGGGGTACGAGCAGTACTTC,.,many,TRBV20-1,TRBJ2-7
CATGGAADTQYF,TGTGCCACCGGAGGGGCAGCAGATACGCAGTATTTT,.,.,TRBV24-1,TRBJ2-3
CSAPDRGHFDTQYF,TGCAGTGCTCCGGACAGGGGGCACTTCGATACGCAGTATTTT,TRBD1,many,TRBV20-1,TRBJ2-3
CASSTQTGGPQHF,TGTGCCAGCAGCACACAGACCGGGGGCCCCCAGCATTTT,.,many,TRBV27,TRBJ1-5
CSARLDTQYF,TGCAGTGCCCGACTGGATACGCAGTATTTT,.,many,TRBV20-1,TRBJ2-3
CASSLMTESIDTQYF,TGTGCCAGCAGCTTGATGACCGAAAGCATAGATACGCAGTATTTT,.,.,TRBV7-8,TRBJ2-3
CASSYSGRPTDTQYF,TGTGCCAGCAGTTACTCTGGCAGACCCACAGATACGCAGTATTTT,.,many,TRBV6-5,TRBJ2-3
CASSLGSAGGPLETQYF,TGTGCCAGCAGTTTAGGGTCAGCGGGAGGGCCCCTGGAGACCCAGTACTTC,TRBD2,.,TRBV12-3/TRBV12-4,TRBJ2-5
CASSLTPGLASRTGELFF,TGTGCCAGCAGCTTAACTCCGGGACTAGCGAGTCGGACCGGGGAGCTGTTTTTT,TRBD2,many,TRBV7-3,TRBJ2-2
CATSAWTGELFF,TGTGCCACCAGTGCCTGGACCGGGGAGCTGTTTTTT,.,many,TRBV24-1,TRBJ2-2
CASSAWTGYSNQPQHF,TGTGCCAGCAGCGCCTGGACAGGTTATAGCAATCAGCCCCAGCATTTT,TRBD1,many,TRBV5-6,TRBJ1-5
CASSPDGQRGTEAFF,TGTGCCAGCAGCCCGGACGGACAGCGGGGCACTGAAGCTTTCTTT,.,.,TRBV13,TRBJ1-1
CASSEIAAGQPQHF,TGTGCCAGCAGTGAAATTGCGGCAGGACAGCCCCAGCATTTT,.,many,TRBV6-1,TRBJ1-5
CASSWPRIGGRSTDTQYF,TGTGCCAGCAGTTGGCCCAGGATTGGGGGAAGAAGCACAGATACGCAGTATTTT,.,many,TRBV12-3/TRBV12-4,TRBJ2-3